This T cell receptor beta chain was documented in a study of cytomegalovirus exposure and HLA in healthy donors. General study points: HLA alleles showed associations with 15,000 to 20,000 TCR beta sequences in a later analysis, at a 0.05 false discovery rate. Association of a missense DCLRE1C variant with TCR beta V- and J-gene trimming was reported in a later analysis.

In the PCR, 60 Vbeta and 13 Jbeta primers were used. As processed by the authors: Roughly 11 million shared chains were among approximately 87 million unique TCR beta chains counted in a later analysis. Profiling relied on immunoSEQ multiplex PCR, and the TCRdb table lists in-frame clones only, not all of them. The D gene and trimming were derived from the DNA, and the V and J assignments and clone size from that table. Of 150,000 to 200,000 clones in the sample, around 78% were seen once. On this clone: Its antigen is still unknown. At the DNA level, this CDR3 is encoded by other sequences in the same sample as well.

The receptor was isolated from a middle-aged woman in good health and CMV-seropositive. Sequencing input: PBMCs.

CDR3 amino acids: CASSPGQGYGYTF. CDR3 in DNA: TGTGCCAGCTCACCGGGACAGGGATATGGCTACACCTTC. The chain links TRBV18 to TRBJ1-2; 9 nucleotides agree with TRBD1. The junction had 1 base not matched to a gene; V was cut back by 3 bases and J by 5 bases. From germline, CDR1 is KGHSH and CDR2 LQKENI. The CDR3 runs to 13 residues.